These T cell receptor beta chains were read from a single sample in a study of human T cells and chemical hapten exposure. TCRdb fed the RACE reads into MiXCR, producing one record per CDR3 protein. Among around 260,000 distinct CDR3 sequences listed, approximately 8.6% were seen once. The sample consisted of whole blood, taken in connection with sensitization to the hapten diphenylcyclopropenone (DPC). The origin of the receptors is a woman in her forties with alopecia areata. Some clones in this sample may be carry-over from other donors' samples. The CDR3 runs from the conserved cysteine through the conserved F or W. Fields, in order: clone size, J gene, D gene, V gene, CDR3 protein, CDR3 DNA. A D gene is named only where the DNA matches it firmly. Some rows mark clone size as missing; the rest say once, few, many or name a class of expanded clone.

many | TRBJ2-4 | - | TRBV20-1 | CSARDFLGVIQYF | TGCAGTGCTAGGGACTTTCTGGGGGTCATTCAGTACTTC
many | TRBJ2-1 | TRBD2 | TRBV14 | CASKQFTSGSGDEQFF | TGTGCCAGCAAGCAGTTTACTAGCGGGAGTGGTGATGAGCAGTTCTTC
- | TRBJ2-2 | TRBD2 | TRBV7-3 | CASSLRLAGEGELFF | TGTGCCAGCAGCTTACGACTAGCGGGAGAGGGGGAGCTGTTTTTT
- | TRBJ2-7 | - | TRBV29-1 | CSVGRGVYEQYF | TGCAGCGTTGGCAGGGGGGTCTACGAGCAGTACTTC
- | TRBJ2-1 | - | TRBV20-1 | CSARVSGPGNEQFF | TGCAGTGCTAGAGTTTCGGGTCCGGGGAATGAGCAGTTCTTC
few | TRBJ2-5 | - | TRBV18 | CASSPAGEETQYF | TGTGCCAGCTCACCAGCTGGCGAGGAGACCCAGTACTTC
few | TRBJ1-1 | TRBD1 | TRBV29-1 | CSVTGQGSVTEAFF | TGCAGCGTCACGGGACAGGGGTCGGTCACTGAAGCTTTCTTT
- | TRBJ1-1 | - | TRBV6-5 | CASSYSSDSWNTEAFF | TGTGCCAGCAGTTACTCTTCGGACAGCTGGAACACTGAAGCTTTCTTT
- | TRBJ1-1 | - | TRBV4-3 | CASSLTGSGTEAFF | TGCGCCAGCAGCCTTACAGGGTCGGGCACTGAAGCTTTCTTT
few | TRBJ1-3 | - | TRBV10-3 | CAISDWSSGNTIYF | TGTGCCATCAGTGATTGGAGTTCTGGAAACACCATATATTTT
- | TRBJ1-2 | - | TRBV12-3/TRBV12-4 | CASSLRRGSYGYTF | TGTGCCAGCAGTTTGAGGCGGGGGTCCTATGGCTACACCTTC
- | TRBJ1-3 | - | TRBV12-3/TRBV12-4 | CASDKIAASGNTIYF | TGTGCCAGTGATAAAATTGCGGCTTCTGGAAACACCATATATTTT
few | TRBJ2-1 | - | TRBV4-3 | CASSQEPGHNSYNEQFF | TGCGCCAGCAGCCAAGAGCCGGGACACAACTCCTACAATGAGCAGTTCTTC
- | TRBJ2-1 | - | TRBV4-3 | CASSQDYSGRSEQFF | TGCGCCAGCAGCCAAGATTATTCCGGGCGGAGTGAGCAGTTCTTC
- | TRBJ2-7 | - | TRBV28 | CASSSLNRGGPYEQYF | TGTGCCAGCAGTTCTCTGAACCGAGGAGGCCCCTACGAGCAGTACTTC
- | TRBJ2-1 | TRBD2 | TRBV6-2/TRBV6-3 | CASSSGGLYNEQFF | TGTGCCAGCAGTAGCGGGGGACTTTACAATGAGCAGTTCTTC
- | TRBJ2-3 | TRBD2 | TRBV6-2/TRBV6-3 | CASIKDSGSRDTQYF | TGTGCCAGCATTAAGGATAGCGGGAGTCGTGATACGCAGTATTTT
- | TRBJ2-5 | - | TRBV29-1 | CSVDSRRGLQETQYF | TGCAGCGTTGATAGTAGGAGGGGGCTCCAAGAGACCCAGTACTTC
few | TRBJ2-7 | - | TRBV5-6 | CASSQDRDTYEQYF | TGTGCCAGCAGCCAGGACAGAGACACCTACGAGCAGTACTTC
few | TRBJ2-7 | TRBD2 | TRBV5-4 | CASSSLAGGTYEQYF | TGTGCCAGCAGCTCGCTAGCGGGAGGAACCTACGAGCAGTACTTC
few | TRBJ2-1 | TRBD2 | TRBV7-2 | CASSRALAEYNEQFF | TGTGCCAGCAGCCGTGCACTAGCGGAGTACAATGAGCAGTTCTTC
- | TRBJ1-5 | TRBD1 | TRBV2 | CASSVSQGTYQPQHF | TGTGCCAGCAGTGTGTCACAGGGGACGTATCAGCCCCAGCATTTT
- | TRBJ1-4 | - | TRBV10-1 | CASSEPQGFGEKLFF | TGCGCCAGCAGTGAGCCACAGGGCTTTGGTGAAAAACTGTTTTTT
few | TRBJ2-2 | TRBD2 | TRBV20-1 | CSARDSGTSGKQPNTGELFF | TGCAGTGCTAGAGATTCTGGGACTAGCGGGAAGCAGCCGAACACCGGGGAGCTGTTTTTT
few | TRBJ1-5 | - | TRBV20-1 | CSARDLNQPQHF | TGCAGTGCTAGGGACCTAAATCAGCCCCAGCATTTT
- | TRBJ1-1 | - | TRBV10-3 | CAISEVQAGPGKAFF | TGTGCCATCAGTGAGGTACAGGCAGGCCCTGGCAAAGCTTTCTTT
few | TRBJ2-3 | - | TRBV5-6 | CASSFGGRRGTDTQYF | TGTGCCAGCAGCTTTGGAGGGAGAAGGGGCACAGATACGCAGTATTTT
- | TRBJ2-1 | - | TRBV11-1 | CASSSRRSGEQFF | TGTGCCAGCAGCTCTAGACGGAGCGGTGAGCAGTTCTTC
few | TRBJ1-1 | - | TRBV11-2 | CASSLDGSPTEAFF | TGTGCCAGCAGCTTAGATGGCAGCCCCACTGAAGCTTTCTTT
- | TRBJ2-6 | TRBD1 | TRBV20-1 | CSASTGGMSGANVLTF | TGCAGTGCTTCGACAGGGGGCATGTCTGGGGCCAACGTCCTGACTTTC
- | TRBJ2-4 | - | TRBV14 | CAPPRGPRRNIQYF | TGTGCCCCACCCCGGGGACCCCGGAGAAACATTCAGTACTTC
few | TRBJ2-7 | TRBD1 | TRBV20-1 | CSARVRGREQYF | TGCAGTGCTAGGGTTAGGGGGCGCGAGCAGTACTTC
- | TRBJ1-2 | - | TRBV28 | CASSSAQGLYGYTF | TGTGCCAGCAGTTCGGCACAGGGTCTCTATGGCTACACCTTC
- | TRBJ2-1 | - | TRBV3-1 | CASSHQEGLNNEQFF | TGTGCCAGCAGCCACCAAGAGGGACTGAACAATGAGCAGTTCTTC
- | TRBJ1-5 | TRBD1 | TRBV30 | CAWSGQGRGQPQHF | TGTGCCTGGAGTGGACAGGGTCGGGGGCAGCCCCAGCATTTT
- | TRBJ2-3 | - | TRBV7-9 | CASSPIGGRTDTQYF | TGTGCCAGCAGCCCCATCGGGGGAAGGACAGATACGCAGTATTTT
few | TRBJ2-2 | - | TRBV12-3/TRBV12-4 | CASSLEWATGELFF | TGTGCCAGCAGTTTAGAATGGGCTACCGGGGAGCTGTTTTTT
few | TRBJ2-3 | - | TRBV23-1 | CASRAGQLSTDTQYF | TGCGCCAGCAGGGCGGGACAGCTTAGCACAGATACGCAGTATTTT
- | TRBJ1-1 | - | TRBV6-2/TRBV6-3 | CASSYPGLNTEAFF | TGTGCCAGCAGTTACCCGGGACTGAACACTGAAGCTTTCTTT
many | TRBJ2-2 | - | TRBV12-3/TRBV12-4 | CASSSAGTHTGELFF | TGTGCCAGCAGTTCCGCCGGGACTCACACCGGGGAGCTGTTTTTT
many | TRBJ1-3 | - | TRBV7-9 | CASSFNSGNTIYF | TGTGCCAGCAGCTTCAACTCTGGAAACACCATATATTTT
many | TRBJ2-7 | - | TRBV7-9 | CASSLAESVSSYEQYF | TGTGCCAGCAGCTTAGCGGAAAGCGTCAGCTCCTACGAGCAGTACTTC